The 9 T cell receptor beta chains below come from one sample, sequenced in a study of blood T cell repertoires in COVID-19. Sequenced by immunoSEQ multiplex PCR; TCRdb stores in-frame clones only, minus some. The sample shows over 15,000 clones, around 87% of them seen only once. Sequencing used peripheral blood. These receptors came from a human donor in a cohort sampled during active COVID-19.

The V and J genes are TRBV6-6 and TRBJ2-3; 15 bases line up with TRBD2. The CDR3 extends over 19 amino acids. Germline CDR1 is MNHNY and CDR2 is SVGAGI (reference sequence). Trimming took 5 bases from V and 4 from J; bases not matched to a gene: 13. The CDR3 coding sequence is TGTGCCAGCAGTCCAAAATTATGGACTAGCGGGGGGGATGCAGATACGCAGTATTTT. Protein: CASSPKLWTSGGDADTQYF.

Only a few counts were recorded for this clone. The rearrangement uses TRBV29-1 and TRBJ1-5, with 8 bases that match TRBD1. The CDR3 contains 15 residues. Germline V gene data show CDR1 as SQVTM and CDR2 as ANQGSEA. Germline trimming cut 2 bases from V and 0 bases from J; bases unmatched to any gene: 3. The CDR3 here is CSVELTGDSNQPQHF. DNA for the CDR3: TGCAGCGTTGAACTGACAGGGGATAGCAATCAGCCCCAGCATTTT.

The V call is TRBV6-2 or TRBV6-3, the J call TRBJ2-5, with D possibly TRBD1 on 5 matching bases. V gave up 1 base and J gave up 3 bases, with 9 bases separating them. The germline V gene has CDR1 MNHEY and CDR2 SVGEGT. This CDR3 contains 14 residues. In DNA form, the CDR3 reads TGTGCCAGCAGTTACTGGGGCAGGGAAGAGACCCAGTACTTC. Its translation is CASSYWGREETQYF.

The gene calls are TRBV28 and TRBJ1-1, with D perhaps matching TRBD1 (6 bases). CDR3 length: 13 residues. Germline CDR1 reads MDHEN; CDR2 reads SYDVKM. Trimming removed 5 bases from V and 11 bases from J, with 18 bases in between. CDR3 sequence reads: CASSLSGAPVAFF. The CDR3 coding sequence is TGTGCCAGCAGTCTTTCAGGGGCCCCTGTTGCTTTCTTT.

As DNA, the CDR3 is TGTGCCAGCAGCTTGCCCGCCTACAATGAGCAGTTCTTC. This sequence encodes CASSLPAYNEQFF. V is TRBV5-5 and J is TRBJ2-1; D remains unclear. Germline CDR1 is SGHKS and CDR2 is YYEKEE (reference sequence). This CDR3 spans 13 amino acids. V lost 1 base and J 2 bases, leaving 4 bases between the germline ends.

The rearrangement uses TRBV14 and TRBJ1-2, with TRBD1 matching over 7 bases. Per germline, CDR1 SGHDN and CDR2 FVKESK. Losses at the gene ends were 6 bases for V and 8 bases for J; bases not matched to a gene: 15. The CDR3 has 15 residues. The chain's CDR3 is CASSPTGTARIGYTF. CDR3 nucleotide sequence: TGTGCCAGCAGTCCGACCGGGACAGCCAGGATAGGCTACACCTTC.

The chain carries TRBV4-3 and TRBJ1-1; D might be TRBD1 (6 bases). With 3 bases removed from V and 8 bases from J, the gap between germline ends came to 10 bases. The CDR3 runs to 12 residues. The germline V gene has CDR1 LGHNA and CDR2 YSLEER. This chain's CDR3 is CASSQSDREAFF. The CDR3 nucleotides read TGCGCCAGCAGCCAGTCCGACAGGGAAGCTTTCTTT.

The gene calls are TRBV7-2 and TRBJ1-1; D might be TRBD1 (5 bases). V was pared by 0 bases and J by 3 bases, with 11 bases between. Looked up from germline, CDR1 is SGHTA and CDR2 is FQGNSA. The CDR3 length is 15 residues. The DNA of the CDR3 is TGTGCCAGCAGCTTAGCGGGAACAGGCCACACTGAAGCTTTCTTT. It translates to CASSLAGTGHTEAFF.

The CDR3 DNA follows: TGTGCCATCTCCAGTTTAGGCAAAGCGACCTACGAGCAGTACTTC. Translating it yields CAISSLGKATYEQYF. This chain joins TRBV10-3 and TRBJ2-7; D is ambiguous. CDR1 and CDR2 (germline): ENHRY, SYGVKD. The CDR3 loop spans 15 amino acids. Trimming cost V 8 bases and J 2 bases, with 19 bases left between them.